Listed below are T cell receptor beta chains from one sample, sequenced in a study of Graves' ophthalmopathy and Graves' hyperthyroidism. TCRdb independently ran MiXCR on the multiplex PCR reads; one entry per CDR3 protein. The table shows about 210,000 distinct CDR3 sequences, with 25% to 30% occurring only once. The sequenced sample was peripheral blood. All receptors derive from a man aged 50-59 years with Graves' ophthalmopathy. Both conserved end residues are part of each CDR3. Fields, in order: clone size, D gene, V gene, J gene, CDR3 protein, CDR3 DNA. The D gene is left open where the match is weak. Only part of the rows carry a size: once, few, many, or a class if the clone is expanded.

>many|TRBD2|TRBV3-1|TRBJ2-5
CASSQDDSAGGGGTQYF
TGTGCCAGCAGCCAAGACGACTCCGCGGGAGGGGGGGGGACCCAGTACTTC
>few|TRBD2|TRBV7-2|TRBJ2-5
CASSLASGVQETQYF
TGTGCCAGCAGCTTAGCGAGCGGGGTCCAAGAGACCCAGTACTTC
>NA|NA|TRBV6-1|TRBJ2-7
CASSDAPYEQYF
TGTGCCAGCAGTGACGCACCATACGAGCAGTACTTC
>NA|NA|TRBV19|TRBJ1-1
CASAFALDTEAFF
TGTGCCAGTGCCTTTGCATTGGACACTGAAGCTTTCTTT
>many|NA|TRBV12-3/TRBV12-4|TRBJ2-7
CASSFDSAYEQYF
TGTGCCAGCAGTTTTGACTCGGCCTACGAGCAGTACTTC
>NA|TRBD2|TRBV6-2/TRBV6-3|TRBJ2-2
CASTKLADAGELFF
TGTGCCAGCACCAAACTAGCGGACGCCGGGGAGCTGTTTTTT
>NA|TRBD1|TRBV6-1|TRBJ1-5
CASQGASNQPQHF
TGTGCCAGCCAGGGGGCGAGCAATCAGCCCCAGCATTTT
>many|TRBD2|TRBV28|TRBJ2-7
CASSFKTSGTEQYF
TGTGCCAGCAGTTTTAAGACTAGCGGGACCGAGCAGTACTTC
>many|NA|TRBV11-2|TRBJ2-4
CASTRGGLGGKKNIQYF
TGTGCCAGCACCAGAGGGGGGTTGGGGGGCAAGAAAAACATTCAGTACTTC
>many|TRBD2|TRBV19|TRBJ2-4
CASSSREGIIQYF
TGTGCCAGTAGTAGCCGGGAGGGCATCATTCAGTACTTC
>many|NA|TRBV7-9|TRBJ2-7
CASSPTGLSYEQYF
TGTGCCAGCAGCCCCACAGGGCTCTCCTACGAGCAGTACTTC
>many|TRBD1|TRBV11-2|TRBJ2-2
CASSPDWDRGFTGELFF
TGTGCCAGCAGCCCCGACTGGGACAGGGGATTCACCGGGGAGCTGTTTTTT
>few|NA|TRBV20-1|TRBJ1-1
CSAREFGVFSTEAFF
TGCAGTGCTAGAGAGTTCGGAGTGTTTTCCACTGAAGCTTTCTTT
>many|NA|TRBV5-8|TRBJ1-5
CASSRTELSNQPQHF
TGTGCCAGCAGCCGAACAGAACTTAGCAATCAGCCCCAGCATTTT
>many|NA|TRBV19|TRBJ2-5
CATPEYQETQYF
TGTGCCACGCCAGAGTACCAAGAGACCCAGTACTTC
>many|NA|TRBV4-1|TRBJ2-7
CASSQEWALYEQYF
TGCGCCAGCAGCCAAGAGTGGGCCCTCTACGAGCAGTACTTC
>many|NA|TRBV29-1|TRBJ2-5
CSVVANQETQYF
TGCAGCGTTGTGGCCAACCAAGAGACCCAGTACTTC
>NA|TRBD1|TRBV25-1|TRBJ2-5
CASSNPGQSRGETQYF
TGTGCCAGCAGTAACCCAGGACAGTCCAGGGGGGAGACCCAGTACTTC
>NA|TRBD1|TRBV12-3/TRBV12-4|TRBJ1-2
CASSLRQGWADGYTF
TGTGCCAGCAGTCTACGACAGGGTTGGGCGGATGGCTACACCTTC
>NA|TRBD2|TRBV5-1|TRBJ2-7
CASSSSTGGEQYF
TGCGCCAGCAGCTCATCTACGGGGGGCGAGCAGTACTTC
>many|NA|TRBV9|TRBJ1-2
CASSPSNPTGYTF
TGTGCCAGCAGCCCCAGCAATCCGACTGGCTACACCTTC
>many|TRBD1|TRBV7-2|TRBJ1-6
CASSFNTGATSSYNSPLHF
TGTGCCAGCAGCTTCAACACAGGGGCGACCAGCTCCTATAATTCACCCCTCCACTTT
>many|TRBD1|TRBV11-2|TRBJ1-3
CASSGTTGGGNTIYF
TGTGCCAGCAGCGGAACGACAGGGGGTGGAAACACCATATATTTT
>many|NA|TRBV6-1|TRBJ2-5
CASSEGRRETQYF
TGTGCCAGCAGTGAGGGACGCAGAGAGACCCAGTACTTC
>many|NA|TRBV30|TRBJ2-5
CAWSEPPTQETQYF
TGTGCCTGGAGTGAGCCCCCTACCCAAGAGACCCAGTACTTC
>many|NA|TRBV29-1|TRBJ1-1
CSVEGAQDTEAFF
TGCAGCGTTGAGGGGGCGCAGGACACTGAAGCTTTCTTT
>once|NA|TRBV7-2|TRBJ2-7
CASSPAAGSVHEQYF
TGTGCCAGCAGCCCTGCCGCCGGGAGCGTCCACGAGCAGTACTTC
>many|TRBD1|TRBV28|TRBJ2-5
CASSVGQAPSETQYF
TGTGCCAGCAGCGTAGGACAGGCCCCGTCGGAGACCCAGTACTTC
>many|TRBD2|TRBV6-5|TRBJ2-7
CASSYSFASGWYEQYF
TGTGCCAGCAGTTACTCGTTTGCTAGCGGCTGGTACGAGCAGTACTTC
>NA|NA|TRBV30|TRBJ2-5
CAWRLAFQETQYF
TGTGCCTGGAGGCTAGCGTTTCAAGAGACCCAGTACTTC
>NA|NA|TRBV20-1|TRBJ2-4
CSARPGGRGNIQYF
TGCAGTGCCCGACCGGGGGGCCGGGGAAACATTCAGTACTTC
>many|TRBD1|TRBV5-1|TRBJ1-1
CASSLSSTDRGGGAFF
TGCGCCAGCAGCTTGTCCTCGACCGACAGGGGAGGTGGAGCTTTCTTT
>many|NA|TRBV28|TRBJ2-7
CASSRRDHSYEQYF
TGTGCCAGCAGTAGACGGGACCACTCCTACGAGCAGTACTTC
>NA|TRBD1|TRBV20-1|TRBJ2-7
CSAPDRVSYEQYF
TGCAGTGCTCCAGACAGGGTTAGCTACGAGCAGTACTTC
>NA|NA|TRBV7-8|TRBJ2-7
CASSLYLGEQYF
TGTGCCAGCAGCCTTTACTTAGGCGAGCAGTACTTC
>NA|TRBD2|TRBV6-2/TRBV6-3|TRBJ2-7
CASSYPGLAGVRSSYEQYF
TGTGCCAGCAGTTACCCAGGACTAGCGGGAGTTCGTAGCTCCTACGAGCAGTACTTC
>many|NA|TRBV7-2|TRBJ2-2
CASSPQGYTGELFF
TGTGCCAGCAGCCCGCAGGGATACACCGGGGAGCTGTTTTTT
>many|NA|TRBV18|TRBJ1-6
CASSPGGENSPLHF
TGTGCCAGCTCACCAGGCGGGGAAAATTCACCCCTCCACTTT
>many|NA|TRBV5-5|TRBJ2-5
CASLPPAGQETQYF
TGTGCCAGCCTCCCCCCGGCGGGTCAAGAGACCCAGTACTTC
>NA|NA|TRBV5-1|TRBJ2-7
CASSLQEGEQYF
TGCGCCAGCAGCTTACAAGAAGGCGAGCAGTACTTC
>many|NA|TRBV18|TRBJ1-5
CASSPPAGARAQPQHF
TGTGCCAGCTCACCACCGGCCGGGGCTAGAGCTCAGCCCCAGCATTTT
>many|NA|TRBV7-8|TRBJ1-1
CASSPGGSVNTEAFF
TGTGCCAGCAGCCCAGGAGGCAGCGTGAACACTGAAGCTTTCTTT
>many|NA|TRBV20-1|TRBJ1-5
CSASEAQPQHF
TGCAGTGCTAGCGAGGCTCAGCCCCAGCATTTT